Sequencing of this TCR beta chain was carried out in a study of T-cell reconstitution after alpha-beta-depleted transplantation in children. Study observations and caveats: Expanded graft clones, several hundred of them, were reportedly the source of alpha-beta T cells about two months after transplant. By one year post-transplant, T-cell counts and diversity largely arose from T cells that were newly produced. Some patients owed their high day-60 TCRbeta diversity to surviving recipient T cells and thymic progenitors.

Germline CDR1 reads DFQATT; CDR2 reads SNEGSKA (reference sequence). CDR3 length: 15 amino acids. Trimming pared 0 bases from V and 11 bases from J, leaving 22 bases between. Note on this clonotype: Its target is unknown.

Unique molecular identifiers were incorporated during preparation of the TCRbeta library. TCRdb fed the PCR reads into MiXCR, producing one record per CDR3 protein. The repertoire holds around 30,000 distinct CDR3 sequences, with 6.4% as singletons. The genes are TRBV20-1 and TRBJ1-1; no clear D. The sequencing used peripheral blood, collected 60 days after TCRalphabeta/CD19-depleted stem cell transplant. The clonotype was recovered from a child under two years old who had a stem cell transplant for acute myeloid leukemia, so the T cells may come from the graft donor. CDR3 sequence: CSARDNSGGICVAFF. In nucleotides, the CDR3 is TGCAGTGCTAGAGATAATAGTGGCGGGATCTGCGTGGCTTTCTTT.